This T cell receptor (beta chain) came from a study of T-cell memory formation after mild COVID-19. Looking at the study overall: Largely donor-specific sequence clusters came from a couple of donors. Broader study findings: Clones from the second wave (peaking day 37) had unconfirmed SARS-CoV-2 specificity. Contracting clones from day 15 to 85 showed balanced CD4/CD8; later expanders favored CD4+.

Details on this clonotype: Its target is not known.

5'RACE, which relied on constant-segment primers, yielded TCR alpha and TCR beta cDNA libraries carrying sample barcodes and UMIs. From the 5' RACE reads, TCRdb called clonotypes with MiXCR, one entry per CDR3 protein. There are approximately 290,000 distinct CDR3 sequences in the sample; roughly 15% occur only once, and 22% lies in the top ten. CDR1 and CDR2 (germline): MGHRA, YSYEKL. This CDR3 has 15 residues. V gave up 1 base and J gave up 3 bases, with 12 bases separating them. This chain joins TRBV4-1 and TRBJ2-5, with D uncertain. This clonotype was sampled from a man younger than 35 who had mild COVID-19 (a few samples of this study predate the infection). Cell type and time point are not known. The sample consisted of PBMCs or a T cell subset sorted from them (not recorded which). The DNA of the CDR3 is TGCGCCAGCAGCCAAGGACGGGCGACGGAAGAGACCCAGTACTTC. It codes for CASSQGRATEETQYF.